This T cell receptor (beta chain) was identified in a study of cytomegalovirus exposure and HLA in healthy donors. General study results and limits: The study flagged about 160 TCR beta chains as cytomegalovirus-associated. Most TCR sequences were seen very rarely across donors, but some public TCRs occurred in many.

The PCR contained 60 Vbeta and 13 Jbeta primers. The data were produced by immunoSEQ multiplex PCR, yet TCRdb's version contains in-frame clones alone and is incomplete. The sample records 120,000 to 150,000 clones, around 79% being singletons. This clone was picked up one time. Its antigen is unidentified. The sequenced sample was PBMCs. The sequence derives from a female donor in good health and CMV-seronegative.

In DNA form, the CDR3 reads TGTGCCAGCAGCCAAGCGGGCACCGGGGAGCTGTTTTTT. It yields the protein CASSQAGTGELFF. V gene TRBV14 combines with J gene TRBJ2-2; D ambiguous. The germline V gene encodes CDR1 SGHDN and CDR2 FVKESK. Trimming stripped 1 base from V and 4 bases from J, with 4 bases between. The CDR3 runs to 13 residues.